The rows below give T cell receptor beta chains drawn from one sample of a study of blood T cell repertoires in COVID-19. The data were produced by immunoSEQ multiplex PCR, yet TCRdb's version contains in-frame clones alone and is incomplete. This table holds roughly 68,000 clones, about 81% found once. Material for sequencing was peripheral blood. The receptor source for this set is a human donor in a cohort sampled during active COVID-19. Each CDR3 is given with its conserved first and last residue. The order of the fields is clone size, D gene, V gene, J gene, CDR3 protein, CDR3 DNA. D genes are given only for firm matches. Clone size is stated in some rows and not others, as once, few, many or a class when expanded.

size: NA
D: TRBD1
V: TRBV6-4
J: TRBJ1-1
CDR3: CASSALDRTKEMNTEAFF
DNA: TGTGCCAGCAGTGCATTGGACAGGACCAAGGAAATGAACACTGAAGCTTTCTTT

size: NA
D: TRBD2
V: TRBV27
J: TRBJ2-1
CDR3: CASAEAGGPSDEQFF
DNA: TGTGCCAGCGCCGAAGCGGGAGGGCCCTCCGATGAGCAGTTCTTC

size: NA
D: NA
V: TRBV5-6
J: TRBJ1-2
CDR3: CASSLGGQGLRNYGYTF
DNA: TGTGCCAGCAGCTTGGGAGGCCAGGGATTAAGGAACTATGGCTACACCTTC

size: NA
D: TRBD1
V: TRBV6-4
J: TRBJ1-2
CDR3: CASSADRGNYGYTF
DNA: TGTGCCAGCAGCGCGGACAGGGGGAACTATGGCTACACCTTC

size: NA
D: NA
V: TRBV30
J: TRBJ1-3
CDR3: CAWRGLQGSGNTIYF
DNA: TGTGCCTGGAGGGGACTTCAGGGCAGTGGAAACACCATATATTTT

size: NA
D: NA
V: TRBV27
J: TRBJ1-2
CDR3: CASRLGPGGYTF
DNA: TGTGCCAGCAGACTGGGTCCCGGGGGCTACACCTTC

size: NA
D: TRBD1
V: TRBV24-1
J: TRBJ2-1
CDR3: CATTSGDRGNEQFF
DNA: TGTGCCACCACCTCTGGGGACAGGGGAAATGAGCAGTTCTTC

size: NA
D: TRBD1
V: TRBV5-6
J: TRBJ2-7
CDR3: CASSFRDRAYEQYF
DNA: TGTGCCAGCAGCTTTAGGGACAGGGCATACGAGCAGTACTTC

size: NA
D: NA
V: TRBV5-1
J: TRBJ1-1
CDR3: CASSFAISEAFF
DNA: TGCGCCAGCAGCTTTGCTATATCCGAAGCTTTCTTT

size: NA
D: NA
V: TRBV11-2
J: TRBJ2-1
CDR3: CASSLGLFNNEQFF
DNA: TGTGCCAGCAGCTTAGGCCTATTTAACAATGAGCAGTTCTTC

size: NA
D: TRBD1
V: TRBV4-2
J: TRBJ2-5
CDR3: CASSQPTGGGETQYF
DNA: TGTGCCAGCAGCCAACCTACAGGGGGCGGAGAGACCCAGTACTTC

size: NA
D: TRBD2
V: TRBV2
J: TRBJ2-7
CDR3: CASGGAGASHEQYF
DNA: TGTGCCAGCGGCGGAGCGGGAGCGTCCCACGAGCAGTACTTC

size: NA
D: TRBD1
V: TRBV18
J: TRBJ2-4
CDR3: CASSRTGDPKNIQYF
DNA: TGTGCCAGCTCGAGGACAGGGGATCCCAAAAACATTCAGTACTTC

size: NA
D: NA
V: TRBV7-3
J: TRBJ2-5
CDR3: CASSPTSQGETQYF
DNA: TGTGCCAGCAGCCCCACTTCGCAGGGGGAGACCCAGTACTTC

size: NA
D: TRBD1
V: TRBV18
J: TRBJ2-2
CDR3: CASSPTGQGGTGELFF
DNA: TGTGCCAGCTCACCAACGGGACAGGGAGGCACCGGGGAGCTGTTTTTT

size: NA
D: NA
V: TRBV4-2
J: TRBJ2-1
CDR3: CASSQDGSSYNEQFF
DNA: TGTGCCAGCAGCCAAGACGGGAGCTCCTACAATGAGCAGTTCTTC

size: once
D: NA
V: TRBV11-2
J: TRBJ1-5
CDR3: CASSLDGGDQPQHF
DNA: TGTGCCAGCAGCTTAGACGGCGGGGACCAGCCCCAGCATTTT

size: NA
D: NA
V: TRBV6-6
J: TRBJ2-7
CDR3: CASSTSLGRGEQEQYF
DNA: TGTGCCAGCAGTACAAGCCTCGGCAGGGGGGAACAGGAGCAGTACTTC

size: once
D: TRBD2
V: TRBV24-1
J: TRBJ2-1
CDR3: CATSEQSGAPPHEQFF
DNA: TGTGCCACCAGTGAGCAGAGCGGGGCACCCCCACATGAGCAGTTCTTC

size: NA
D: TRBD2
V: TRBV6-5
J: TRBJ2-7
CDR3: CASGFGTNNYEQYF
DNA: TGTGCCAGCGGATTCGGGACTAACAACTACGAGCAGTACTTC

size: NA
D: NA
V: TRBV10-3
J: TRBJ1-2
CDR3: CAISVQAGSGYTF
DNA: TGTGCCATCAGTGTTCAGGCTGGAAGTGGCTACACCTTC

size: once
D: NA
V: TRBV28
J: TRBJ1-2
CDR3: CASSWYHGQPNYGYTF
DNA: TGTGCCAGCAGTTGGTACCACGGACAGCCTAACTATGGCTACACCTTC

size: NA
D: TRBD2
V: TRBV11-2
J: TRBJ2-7
CDR3: CASSLGASGRLSYEQYF
DNA: TGTGCCAGCAGCTTAGGGGCTAGCGGGAGACTTTCCTACGAGCAGTACTTC

size: NA
D: TRBD1
V: TRBV7-8
J: TRBJ1-2
CDR3: CASSYPGTGYGYTF
DNA: TGTGCCAGCAGCTATCCTGGGACAGGTTATGGCTACACCTTC

size: NA
D: TRBD1
V: TRBV7-2
J: TRBJ1-6
CDR3: CASSLGDRGLNSPLHF
DNA: TGTGCCAGCAGCTTAGGGGACAGGGGACTTAATTCACCCCTCCACTTT

size: NA
D: NA
V: TRBV5-8
J: TRBJ1-2
CDR3: CASSANLNYGYTF
DNA: TGTGCCAGCAGCGCGAACCTAAACTATGGCTACACCTTC

size: NA
D: NA
V: TRBV27
J: TRBJ1-2
CDR3: CASSLSADRPASYGYTF
DNA: TGTGCCAGCAGTTTATCGGCGGACAGACCGGCAAGCTATGGCTACACCTTC

size: NA
D: TRBD2
V: TRBV7-9
J: TRBJ2-1
CDR3: CASSPGSAGDNEQFF
DNA: TGTGCCAGCAGCCCCGGCTCAGCGGGAGACAATGAGCAGTTCTTC

size: few
D: NA
V: TRBV6-2/TRBV6-3
J: TRBJ2-7
CDR3: CASSSLGGKSYEQYF
DNA: TGTGCCAGCAGTTCCCTGGGCGGGAAATCCTACGAGCAGTACTTC

size: NA
D: NA
V: TRBV18
J: TRBJ2-7
CDR3: CASSPEGLSSYEQYF
DNA: TGTGCCAGCTCACCGGAGGGACTTAGCTCCTACGAGCAGTACTTC

size: NA
D: NA
V: TRBV5-1
J: TRBJ2-5
CDR3: CASRYDRPSTQYF
DNA: TGCGCCAGCAGATATGACAGACCCTCGACCCAGTACTTC

size: NA
D: TRBD2
V: TRBV28
J: TRBJ2-1
CDR3: CASSLDGTNYNEQFF
DNA: TGTGCCAGCAGTTTAGATGGGACTAACTACAATGAGCAGTTCTTC

size: few
D: TRBD1
V: TRBV28
J: TRBJ1-6
CDR3: CAIGEDRGDSPLHF
DNA: TGTGCCATCGGGGAAGACAGGGGCGATTCACCCCTCCACTTT

size: NA
D: TRBD2
V: TRBV5-1
J: TRBJ2-1
CDR3: CASSPGLAADNEQFF
DNA: TGCGCCAGCAGCCCAGGACTAGCGGCCGATAATGAGCAGTTCTTC

size: once
D: TRBD2
V: TRBV19
J: TRBJ2-5
CDR3: CASSMGLGGLAHF
DNA: TGTGCCAGTAGTATGGGTTTGGGGGGACTAGCCCACTTC

size: NA
D: NA
V: TRBV30
J: TRBJ1-4
CDR3: CAWRSDRDIILSTNEKLFF
DNA: TGTGCCTGGCGTTCCGACCGGGACATAATACTCTCAACTAATGAAAAACTGTTTTTT

size: NA
D: NA
V: TRBV28
J: TRBJ1-1
CDR3: CASSLNSYTEAFF
DNA: TGTGCCAGCAGTTTAAACAGTTACACTGAAGCTTTCTTT

size: few
D: TRBD1
V: TRBV4-1
J: TRBJ2-3
CDR3: CASSRQGAVTDTQYF
DNA: TGCGCCAGCAGCCGCCAGGGGGCCGTCACAGATACGCAGTATTTT

size: once
D: NA
V: TRBV30
J: TRBJ1-3
CDR3: CAWSLTENTIYF
DNA: TGTGCCTGGAGCTTGACAGAAAACACCATATATTTT

size: NA
D: NA
V: TRBV28
J: TRBJ1-4
CDR3: CASSPYQGGEEKLFF
DNA: TGTGCCAGCAGTCCGTACCAGGGAGGGGAGGAAAAACTGTTTTTT

size: NA
D: TRBD2
V: TRBV18
J: TRBJ2-1
CDR3: CASSPPNKVPREGNEQFF
DNA: TGTGCCAGCTCACCTCCCAACAAGGTTCCGCGGGAGGGCAATGAGCAGTTCTTC

size: few
D: TRBD2
V: TRBV2
J: TRBJ2-7
CDR3: CASSQERLAGGKALRQYF
DNA: TGTGCCAGCAGCCAAGAGCGACTAGCGGGAGGTAAAGCTCTACGGCAGTACTTC

size: NA
D: TRBD2
V: TRBV7-2
J: TRBJ2-3
CDR3: CASSPSGLAVYTDTQYF
DNA: TGTGCCAGCAGCCCCTCGGGGCTAGCGGTCTACACAGATACGCAGTATTTT

size: few
D: TRBD1
V: TRBV5-4
J: TRBJ2-2
CDR3: CASSWDSDTGELFF
DNA: TGTGCCAGCAGCTGGGACAGCGACACCGGGGAGCTGTTTTTT

size: NA
D: TRBD1
V: TRBV7-6
J: TRBJ1-5
CDR3: CASSLGTGGIPPNQPQHF
DNA: TGTGCCAGCAGCTTAGGGACAGGTGGTATACCGCCCAATCAGCCCCAGCATTTT

size: NA
D: TRBD2
V: TRBV7-9
J: TRBJ2-3
CDR3: CASSGTSGITDTQYF
DNA: TGTGCCAGCAGCGGGACTAGCGGAATCACAGATACGCAGTATTTT

size: NA
D: NA
V: TRBV7-9
J: TRBJ2-1
CDR3: CGAGPLPSSYNEQFF
DNA: TGTGGGGCGGGACCGTTGCCGTCCTCTTACAATGAGCAGTTCTTC

size: NA
D: TRBD2
V: TRBV24-1
J: TRBJ2-1
CDR3: CATSDFPSWTSGRESSYNEQFF
DNA: TGTGCCACCAGTGATTTTCCTTCCTGGACTAGCGGGAGGGAAAGCTCCTACAATGAGCAGTTCTTC

size: NA
D: NA
V: TRBV19
J: TRBJ1-5
CDR3: CASGYRDEIRNQPQHF
DNA: TGTGCCAGTGGCTACAGGGACGAAATCCGCAATCAGCCCCAGCATTTT

size: NA
D: TRBD2
V: TRBV10-3
J: TRBJ2-1
CDR3: CAIRPSGTSGRNVTYNEQFF
DNA: TGTGCCATCAGGCCCTCCGGGACTAGCGGGAGGAATGTCACCTACAATGAGCAGTTCTTC

size: NA
D: NA
V: TRBV28
J: TRBJ1-6
CDR3: CASSFRPFGNSPLHF
DNA: TGTGCCAGCAGTTTTCGGCCCTTCGGGAATTCACCCCTCCACTTT

size: once
D: TRBD1
V: TRBV12-3/TRBV12-4
J: TRBJ1-1
CDR3: CASRSTGGLVAFF
DNA: TGTGCCAGCAGATCGACAGGGGGCCTAGTAGCTTTCTTT

size: NA
D: NA
V: TRBV19
J: TRBJ1-1
CDR3: CASILPGRTEAFF
DNA: TGTGCCAGTATCCTGCCCGGTCGCACTGAAGCTTTCTTT

size: once
D: NA
V: TRBV24-1
J: TRBJ2-1
CDR3: CATSVGSSEYNEQFF
DNA: TGTGCCACCAGTGTAGGATCAAGCGAATACAATGAGCAGTTCTTC

size: NA
D: NA
V: TRBV5-6
J: TRBJ2-7
CDR3: CASSLASSIYEQYF
DNA: TGTGCCAGCAGCTTGGCCTCTAGTATCTACGAGCAGTACTTC